Presented here are 7 T cell receptor beta chains from one specimen sequenced in a study of cytomegalovirus exposure and HLA in healthy donors. A multiplex PCR was run with 60 Vbeta primers and 13 Jbeta primers. Here immunoSEQ multiplex PCR was the method, and the copy in TCRdb shows in-frame clones only, minus some. The sample includes some 55,000 clones. Sequencing was performed on PBMCs. These receptors were obtained from a woman in her 40s in good health and CMV-seronegative.

The CDR3 here is CASSSGDRGFIYSNQPQHF. The CDR3 coding sequence is TGTGCCAGCAGTTCTGGGGACAGGGGGTTCATTTATAGCAATCAGCCCCAGCATTTT. The chain has TRBV28 and TRBJ1-5; 11 bases are shared with TRBD1. CDR3 length: 19 residues. The ends lost 4 bases at V and 0 bases at J; junction bases unmatched: 11. The germline V gene encodes CDR1 MDHEN and CDR2 SYDVKM.

CDR3 DNA: TGCGCCAGCAGCATATCTAGCGGGAAGAATCCAGATACGCAGTATTTT. Residues: CASSISSGKNPDTQYF. The gene calls are TRBV5-1 and TRBJ2-3; 9 nucleotides agree with TRBD2. Germline V gene lookup returns CDR1 SGHRS and CDR2 YFSETQ. V dropped 4 bases and J dropped 4; count of bases not matched to a gene: 10. CDR3 length equals 16 residues. Drawing the rest from reference TRBV5-1 and TRBJ2-3, the complete variable domain is KAGVTQTPRYLIKTRGQQVTLSCSPISGHRSVSWYQQTPGQGLQFLFEYFSETQRNKGNFPGRFSGRQFSNSRSEMNVSTLELGDSALYLCASSISSGKNPDTQYFGPGTRLTVL.

This chain links TRBV15 with TRBJ2-7, with 9 bases fitting TRBD2. The V and J ends lost 3 bases and 4 bases, in that order; junction bases with no gene match: 4. This CDR3 has 14 amino acids. CDR1 and CDR2 from the germline V gene are LNHNV and YYDKDF (reference sequence). The CDR3 reads CATSRGGGGYEQYF. The CDR3 nucleotides are TGTGCCACCAGCAGGGGCGGGGGGGGATACGAGCAGTACTTC.

The chain uses TRBV6-6 and TRBJ1-2, with a possible D match to TRBD1 (6 bases). The CDR3 runs 15 residues. V was shortened by 1 base and J by 7 bases, with 16 bases between the two germline ends. CDR1 is MNHNY, CDR2 SVGAGI, per germline (reference sequence). The CDR3 bases are TGTGCCAGCAGTTACTTACACAGGGTTCCTGCTGGCTACACCTTC. It translates to CASSYLHRVPAGYTF.

The gene calls are TRBV18 and TRBJ2-3; 9 bases map to TRBD1. The CDR3 is 15 residues long. V was clipped by 3 bases and J by 6 bases; unmatched bases: 7. Looked up from germline, CDR1 is KGHSH and CDR2 is LQKENI. Written as DNA, the CDR3 is TGTGCCAGCTCACCTCGGACAGGGGAAGGTGATACGCAGTATTTT. Protein sequence: CASSPRTGEGDTQYF.

The chain uses TRBV7-2 and TRBJ2-7, with TRBD2 identical over 7 bases. Germline CDR1 SGHTA, CDR2 FQGNSA. The trim removed 1 base at V and 0 bases at J, leaving 12 bases unmatched. The CDR3 runs 18 residues. CDR3 DNA: TGTGCCAGCAGCTTAGAGGTCGTAGCGGGCCTCCACTCCTACGAGCAGTACTTC. This codes for CASSLEVVAGLHSYEQYF. Full variable domain (outside the CDR3, taken from reference TRBV7-2 and TRBJ2-7): GAGVSQSPSNKVTEKGKDVELRCDPISGHTALYWYRQSLGQGLEFLIYFQGNSAPDKSGLPSDRFSAERTGGSVSTLTIQRTQQEDSAVYLCASSLEVVAGLHSYEQYFGPGTRLTVT.

V and J are TRBV9 and TRBJ2-5; D is ambiguous. The CDR3 contains 14 residues. Germline CDR1 reads SGDLS; CDR2 reads YYNGEE. Trimming shortened V by 0 bases and J by 6 bases, and 12 bases separated the two germline ends. The CDR3 sequence is CASSVGAGEQTQYF. The CDR3 nucleotides read TGTGCCAGCAGCGTAGGGGCAGGCGAACAGACCCAGTACTTC.